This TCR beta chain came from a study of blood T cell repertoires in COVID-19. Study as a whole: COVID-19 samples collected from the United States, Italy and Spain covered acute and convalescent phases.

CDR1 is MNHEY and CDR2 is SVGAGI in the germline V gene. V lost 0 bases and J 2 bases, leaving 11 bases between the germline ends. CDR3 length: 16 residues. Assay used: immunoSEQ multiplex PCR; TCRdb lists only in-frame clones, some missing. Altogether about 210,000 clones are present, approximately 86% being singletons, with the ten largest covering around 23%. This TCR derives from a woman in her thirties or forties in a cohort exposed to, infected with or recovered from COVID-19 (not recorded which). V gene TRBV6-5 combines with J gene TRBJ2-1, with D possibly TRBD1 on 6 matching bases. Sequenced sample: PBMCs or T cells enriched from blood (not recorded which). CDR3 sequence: CASSYSHREPYNEQFF. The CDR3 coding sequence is TGTGCCAGCAGTTACTCACACAGGGAACCCTACAATGAGCAGTTCTTC.